The 6 T cell receptor beta chains below were found in one sample sequenced in a study of OX40 agonist ivuxolimab in advanced cancers. TCRdb keeps only in-frame clones here, not all; method: immunoSEQ multiplex PCR. This table holds tens of thousands of clones, roughly nine tenths found once. The sequencing here drew on CD4+ or CD8+ T cells sorted from blood, taken in a trial of the OX40 agonist ivuxolimab. These TCRs come from an adult with an advanced solid tumor such as melanoma, head and neck, liver or kidney cancer.

This clone appeared a single time. The chain is built from TRBV7-2 and TRBJ2-1; no reliable D call. This CDR3 has 16 residues. Deletions cut 4 bases from V and 6 bases from J, with 19 bases between. Per germline, CDR1 SGHTA and CDR2 FQGNSA. The CDR3 loop is CASSSRAGAIANEQFF. In nucleotides, the CDR3 is TGTGCCAGCAGCTCTAGGGCTGGAGCGATCGCCAATGAGCAGTTCTTC.

The chain is built from TRBV29-1 and TRBJ2-7; D is perhaps TRBD1 or TRBD2 (5 bases each). The germline V and J ends were trimmed by 4 bases and 2 bases, with 15 bases remaining between them. This CDR3 contains 14 residues. In germline, CDR1 is SQVTM, CDR2 ANQGSEA. CDR3 residues: CSVGAWDGTYEQYF. DNA for the CDR3: TGCAGCGTTGGAGCTTGGGACGGGACCTACGAGCAGTACTTC.

The rearrangement uses TRBV4-2 and TRBJ2-7; D tentatively reads TRBD1 or TRBD2 (5 bases each). Per the germline V gene, CDR1 is LGHNA and CDR2 is YNFKEQ. The CDR3 runs 12 residues. Trimming removed 5 bases at V and 6 bases at J, with 11 bases between. CDR3 sequence: CASSASGSEQYF. CDR3 nucleotide sequence: TGTGCCAGCAGCGCCTCAGGGAGCGAGCAGTACTTC.

The V call is TRBV10-1, the J call TRBJ2-1, with D perhaps matching TRBD1 (5 bases). Trimming took 2 bases from V and 2 from J, leaving 10 bases between them. This CDR3 has 15 residues. Germline assignment: CDR1 WNHNN and CDR2 SYGVQD (reference sequence). The CDR3 sequence is CASSEITGAYNEQFF. CDR3 DNA sequence: TGCGCCAGCAGTGAGATAACAGGAGCCTACAATGAGCAGTTCTTC.

This chain connects TRBV29-1 to TRBJ2-7, with D uncertain. Deletions cut 6 bases from V and 3 bases from J, with 9 bases between. Looked up from germline, CDR1 is SQVTM and CDR2 is ANQGSEA. The CDR3 runs 11 residues. The CDR3 DNA follows: TGCAGCGTCTCGGAACTCTACGAGCAGTACTTC. This gives the protein CSVSELYEQYF.

The chain couples TRBV18 to TRBJ1-4; D is undetermined. Germline-derived CDR1 and CDR2 are KGHSH and LQKENI. This CDR3 contains 14 residues. Between the trimmed V and J ends, which lost 3 bases and 7 bases, there was a span of 12 bases. This CDR3 is CASSPRTGVEKLFF. In DNA form, the CDR3 reads TGTGCCAGCTCACCCCGGACGGGCGTTGAAAAACTGTTTTTT.